Given below is one T cell receptor beta chain in context. This CDR3 spans 15 amino acids. J was trimmed by 0 bases and V by 7 bases; bases with no gene match: 4. CDR1 ENHRY and CDR2 SYGVKD come from the germline V gene. Original methodology: Amplification with reference gene primers provided the estimates of nucleated cell counts. Profiling relied on immunoSEQ multiplex PCR, and the TCRdb table lists in-frame clones only, not all of them. That table is the source of V, J and clone size, and D and trimming were worked out from the DNA. The sample lists under 350,000 clones; over 85% were seen once. Seattle researchers signed up patients amid active infection and tracked them longitudinally. The data derive from a study of blood T cell repertoires in COVID-19. Study as a whole: The study drew acute and convalescent COVID-19 samples from the United States, Italy and Spain. Sample material is recorded as cDNA or gDNA derived from T cells, B-cell-depleted T cells, or PBMCs.

This TCR derives from a woman aged 25 to 39 with COVID-19, enrolled during active disease. J is TRBJ2-3 and V is TRBV10-3; 10 nucleotides agree with TRBD1. The sequencing input was peripheral blood. The CDR3 reads CAINWDRGSTDTQYF. The CDR3 region has the DNA TGTGCCATCAACTGGGACAGGGGAAGCACAGATACGCAGTATTTT.